A selection of T cell receptor beta chains follows, all from one sample in a study of cytomegalovirus exposure and HLA in healthy donors. The assay was immunoSEQ multiplex PCR, and TCRdb's table has in-frame clones only and misses some. The sample has 150,000 or so clones, roughly 80% seen once; the top ten hold more than 0.35%. Sequenced sample: PBMCs. These receptors all come from a boy younger than 10 in good health and CMV-seronegative. CDR3s include the opening cysteine and the closing phenylalanine or tryptophan. The D gene is left open where the match is weak. Rows may omit the clone size; those that give it use once, few, many or a size class.

CDR3 | DNA | V | D | J | size
CASSLGSSSWYEQYF | TGTGCCAGCAGCTTGGGTTCTAGCTCGTGGTACGAGCAGTACTTC | TRBV5-6 | NA | TRBJ2-7 | NA
CASSATAGYGYTF | TGTGCCAGCAGCGCGACGGCGGGCTATGGCTACACCTTC | TRBV6-5 | NA | TRBJ1-2 | NA
CASSWKAAPYEQYF | TGTGCCAGCAGCTGGAAGGCGGCTCCCTACGAGCAGTACTTC | TRBV5-4 | NA | TRBJ2-7 | NA
CASSPTRVNEQFF | TGCGCCAGCAGTCCCACCCGGGTAAATGAGCAGTTCTTC | TRBV10-2 | NA | TRBJ2-1 | NA
CASSASFKLAGPQWETQYF | TGTGCCAGTAGTGCCTCGTTTAAACTAGCGGGCCCACAGTGGGAGACCCAGTACTTC | TRBV19 | TRBD2 | TRBJ2-5 | NA
CASSPAWGTAYNEQFF | TGTGCCAGCAGCCCGGCGTGGGGGACAGCCTACAATGAGCAGTTCTTC | TRBV9 | TRBD1 | TRBJ2-1 | NA
CASSRLQTGELFF | TGTGCCAGCTCACGCCTCCAAACAGGGGAGCTGTTTTTT | TRBV18 | NA | TRBJ2-2 | few
CAWSILAGLFDEQFF | TGTGCCTGGAGTATACTAGCGGGACTCTTCGATGAGCAGTTCTTC | TRBV30 | TRBD2 | TRBJ2-1 | once
CASSENWREMGETQYF | TGTGCCAGCAGTGAAAATTGGCGGGAGATGGGAGAGACCCAGTACTTC | TRBV2 | TRBD2 | TRBJ2-5 | NA
CASSDVSPGQSIAETQYF | TGTGCCAGCAGTGACGTAAGTCCGGGACAGTCAATTGCGGAGACCCAGTACTTC | TRBV6-1 | TRBD1 | TRBJ2-5 | once
CASSLLAGESYEQYF | TGTGCCAGCAGCTTACTAGCGGGAGAGTCCTACGAGCAGTACTTC | TRBV11-2 | TRBD2 | TRBJ2-7 | NA
CATGLAGVPDTQYF | TGTGCCACCGGACTAGCGGGAGTCCCAGATACGCAGTATTTT | TRBV19 | TRBD2 | TRBJ2-3 | NA
CASSYGDIGSYEQYF | TGTGCCAGCAGTTACGGGGACATCGGCTCCTACGAGCAGTACTTC | TRBV6-6 | NA | TRBJ2-7 | NA
CASSSTGGTPRQYEQYF | TGTGCCAGCAGTTCGACAGGGGGCACCCCACGACAATACGAGCAGTACTTC | TRBV5-4 | TRBD1 | TRBJ2-7 | once
CASSWGEGEQFF | TGTGCCAGCAGCTGGGGGGAGGGTGAGCAGTTCTTC | TRBV5-5 | TRBD2 | TRBJ2-1 | NA
CAWSGLAGNEQFF | TGTGCCTGGAGTGGGTTAGCGGGCAATGAGCAGTTCTTC | TRBV30 | TRBD2 | TRBJ2-1 | NA
CSVGQGREKLFF | TGCAGCGTGGGACAGGGGCGTGAAAAACTGTTTTTT | TRBV29-1 | TRBD1 | TRBJ1-4 | once
CASSFSQVDNYGYTF | TGTGCCAGCAGTTTCTCCCAGGTCGATAACTATGGCTACACCTTC | TRBV28 | NA | TRBJ1-2 | once
CAWSSRVEQYF | TGTGCCTGGAGTTCCAGGGTCGAGCAGTACTTC | TRBV30 | NA | TRBJ2-7 | NA
CASSVDRGRYGYTF | TGTGCCAGCAGCGTGGACAGGGGGAGATATGGCTACACCTTC | TRBV9 | TRBD1 | TRBJ1-2 | NA
CASSSGLADYNEQFF | TGTGCTAGCAGCTCGGGACTAGCGGACTACAATGAGCAGTTCTTC | TRBV7-7 | TRBD2 | TRBJ2-1 | NA
CASSLGQGLAQPQHF | TGTGCCAGCAGCTTGGGGCAGGGGCTGGCTCAGCCCCAGCATTTT | TRBV7-2 | NA | TRBJ1-5 | NA
CASSVATSGANVLTF | TGTGCCAGCAGCGTAGCTACCTCTGGGGCCAACGTCCTGACTTTC | TRBV9 | NA | TRBJ2-6 | NA
CASGQGQGLGTEAFF | TGTGCCAGCGGTCAGGGACAGGGGTTGGGCACTGAAGCTTTCTTT | TRBV2 | TRBD1 | TRBJ1-1 | once
CASRPGQGNEKLFF | TGTGCCAGCAGACCGGGACAGGGAAACGAAAAACTGTTTTTT | TRBV2 | TRBD1 | TRBJ1-4 | NA
CASSQAQDRAPYEQYF | TGCGCCAGCAGCCAAGCACAGGACAGGGCCCCCTACGAGCAGTACTTC | TRBV4-1 | TRBD1 | TRBJ2-7 | NA
CASSTSWAGAWDEQFF | TGTGCCAGTAGTACCTCTTGGGCGGGAGCTTGGGATGAGCAGTTCTTC | TRBV19 | TRBD2 | TRBJ2-1 | few
CASSSDRLAYGYTF | TGTGCCAGCAGCTCCGACAGGCTGGCCTATGGCTACACCTTC | TRBV5-4 | NA | TRBJ1-2 | NA
CASSQVWPLEREGDEQFF | TGCGCCAGCAGCCAAGTGTGGCCTCTGGAGCGGGAGGGAGATGAGCAGTTCTTC | TRBV4-1 | TRBD2 | TRBJ2-1 | NA
CASSTGRGAQPQHF | TGTGCCAGTAGTACCGGGAGGGGCGCTCAGCCCCAGCATTTT | TRBV19 | NA | TRBJ1-5 | once
CASSEGGNRKLFF | TGTGCCAGCAGTGAAGGAGGTAATAGAAAACTGTTTTTT | TRBV6-1 | NA | TRBJ1-4 | NA
CASSILAGGPKEQYF | TGTGCCAGCAGTATACTAGCGGGAGGGCCCAAAGAGCAGTACTTC | TRBV2 | TRBD2 | TRBJ2-7 | once
CASSQATGGYTEAFF | TGTGCCAGCAGCCAAGCGACAGGGGGGTACACTGAAGCTTTCTTT | TRBV14 | TRBD1 | TRBJ1-1 | NA
CASRRWTSGSTGELFF | TGTGCCAGCAGAAGGTGGACTAGTGGGTCCACCGGGGAGCTGTTTTTT | TRBV5-6 | TRBD2 | TRBJ2-2 | NA
CASSRPDSLDPYNEKLFF | TGTGCCAGCAGTCGTCCGGACAGCCTCGACCCCTATAATGAAAAACTGTTTTTT | TRBV25-1 | NA | TRBJ1-4 | NA
CASSKDRDRASTDTQYF | TGTGCCAGCAGCAAAGATAGGGACAGGGCTTCGACAGATACGCAGTATTTT | TRBV21-1 | NA | TRBJ2-3 | NA
CASSEAEREFSEEQYF | TGTGCCAGCAGTGAAGCAGAGCGGGAGTTTTCGGAAGAGCAGTACTTC | TRBV6-1 | TRBD2 | TRBJ2-7 | NA
CASSKGLAGGPHYNEQFF | TGCGCCAGCAGCAAGGGACTAGCGGGTGGACCACACTACAATGAGCAGTTCTTC | TRBV5-1 | TRBD2 | TRBJ2-1 | once
CASSDGLALSYEQYF | TGTGCCAGCAGCGACGGACTAGCGCTCTCCTACGAGCAGTACTTC | TRBV5-6 | TRBD2 | TRBJ2-7 | NA
CASGLSSYGYTF | TGTGCTAGTGGTTTGAGCTCCTATGGCTACACCTTC | TRBV12-5 | NA | TRBJ1-2 | NA
CASSGLTPSSYNEQFF | TGCGCCAGCAGTGGGCTGACTCCGAGCTCCTACAATGAGCAGTTCTTC | TRBV10-1 | NA | TRBJ2-1 | NA
CASSPRTSGYSYEQYF | TGCGCCAGCAGCCCCCGGACTAGCGGATACTCCTACGAGCAGTACTTC | TRBV5-1 | TRBD2 | TRBJ2-7 | NA